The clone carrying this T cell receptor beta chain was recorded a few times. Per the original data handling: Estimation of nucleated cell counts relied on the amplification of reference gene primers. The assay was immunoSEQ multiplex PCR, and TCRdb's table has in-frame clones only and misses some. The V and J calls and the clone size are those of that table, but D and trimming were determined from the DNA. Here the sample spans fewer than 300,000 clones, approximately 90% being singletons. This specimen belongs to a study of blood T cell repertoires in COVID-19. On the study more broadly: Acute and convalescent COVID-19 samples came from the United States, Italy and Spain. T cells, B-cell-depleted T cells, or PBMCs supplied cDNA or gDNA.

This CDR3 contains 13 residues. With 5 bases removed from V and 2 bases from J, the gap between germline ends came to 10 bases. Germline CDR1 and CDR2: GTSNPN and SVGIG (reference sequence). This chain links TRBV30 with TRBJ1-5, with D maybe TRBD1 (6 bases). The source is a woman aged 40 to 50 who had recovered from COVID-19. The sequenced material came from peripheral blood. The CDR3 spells CAWQHRGNQPQHF. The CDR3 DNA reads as TGTGCCTGGCAACACAGGGGCAATCAGCCCCAGCATTTT.